This T cell receptor (beta chain) was sequenced during a study of shared clonotypes between healthy human individuals. Generated by immunoSEQ multiplex PCR, the TCRdb table keeps only in-frame clones and is missing some. Of millions of clones in the sample, 85% to 95% are singletons; the top ten hold around 0.13%. Notes on this clone: As yet, its antigen is unknown.

The germline CDR1 and CDR2 sequences are SGHDT and YYEEEE. The V segment lost 4 bases and the J segment 5 bases; nucleotides outside the gene matches: 8. The CDR3 is made up of 14 amino acids. The study's findings and limits: Estimated clonotype richness was generally higher in naive than memory subsets.

Sequenced input: naive CD4+ T cells sorted from blood. Subset reported: CD45RA+ positively selected. The clonotype comes from a man between 18 and 35 years old in good health. The chain is built from TRBV5-6 and TRBJ2-5; TRBD2 matches at 7 bases. CDR3 region: CASSAAGTKETQYF. The CDR3 coding sequence is TGTGCCAGCAGCGCGGCTGGGACTAAGGAGACCCAGTACTTC.